The sequence of this TCR beta chain was determined in a study of cytomegalovirus exposure and HLA in healthy donors. Study-level background: Tens of millions of unique TCRs from HLA-typed donors were held in an early release of data. Study-wide findings and caveats: A link between a missense DCLRE1C variant and TCR beta V- and J-gene trimming emerged from a later analysis. Researchers had no immune exposure information except CMV serostatus available.

The CDR3 is made up of 15 amino acids. Looked up from germline, CDR1 is MGHRA and CDR2 is YSYEKL. V shed 3 bases, J shed 4 bases, and the junction held 7 bases outside the gene matches. On this clone itself: Its cognate antigen is unknown.

The PCR employed 60 Vbeta primers together with 13 Jbeta primers. Assay: immunoSEQ multiplex PCR; the TCRdb copy retains only in-frame clones and omits some. The table records 82,000 or so clones, around four fifths of them present only once. This chain uses TRBV4-1 with TRBJ2-3; the match to TRBD2 covers 7 bases. The sequenced sample consisted of PBMCs. This TCR derives from a woman between 45 and 60 years old in good health and CMV-seropositive. The CDR3, as DNA: TGCGCCAGCAGCCAGTCGGAACGGGGGGCAGATACGCAGTATTTT. This gives the protein CASSQSERGADTQYF.